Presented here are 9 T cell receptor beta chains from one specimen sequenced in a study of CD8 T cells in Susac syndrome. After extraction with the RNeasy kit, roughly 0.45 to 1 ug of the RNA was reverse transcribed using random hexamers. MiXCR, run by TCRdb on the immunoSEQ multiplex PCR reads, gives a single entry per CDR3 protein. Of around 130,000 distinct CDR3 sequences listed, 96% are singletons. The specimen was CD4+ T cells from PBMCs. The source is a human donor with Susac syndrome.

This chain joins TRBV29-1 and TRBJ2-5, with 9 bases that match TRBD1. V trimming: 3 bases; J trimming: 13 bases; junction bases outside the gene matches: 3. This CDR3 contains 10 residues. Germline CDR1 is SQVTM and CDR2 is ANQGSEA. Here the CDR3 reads CSVDRTGVYF. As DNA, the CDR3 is TGCAGCGTTGACCGGACAGGGGTGTACTTC.

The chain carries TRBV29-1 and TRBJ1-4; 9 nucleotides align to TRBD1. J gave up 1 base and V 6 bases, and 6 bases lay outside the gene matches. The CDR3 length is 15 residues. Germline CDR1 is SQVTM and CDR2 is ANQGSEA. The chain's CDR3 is CSVGQGSGTNEKLFF. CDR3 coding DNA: TGCAGCGTGGGACAGGGCAGCGGAACTAATGAAAAACTGTTTTTT.

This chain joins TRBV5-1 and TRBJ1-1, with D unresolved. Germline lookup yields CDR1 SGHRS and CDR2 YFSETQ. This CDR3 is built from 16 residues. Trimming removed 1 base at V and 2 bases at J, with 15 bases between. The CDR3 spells CASSLSQLGGNTEAFF. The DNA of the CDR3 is TGCGCCAGCAGCTTGTCACAACTGGGAGGCAACACTGAAGCTTTCTTT.

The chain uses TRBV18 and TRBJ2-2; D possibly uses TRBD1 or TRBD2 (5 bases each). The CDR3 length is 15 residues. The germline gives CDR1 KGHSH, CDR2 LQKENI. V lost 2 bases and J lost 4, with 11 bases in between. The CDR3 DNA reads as TGTGCCAGCTCACCAAGGGGAGTGCGCACCGGGGAGCTGTTTTTT. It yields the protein CASSPRGVRTGELFF.

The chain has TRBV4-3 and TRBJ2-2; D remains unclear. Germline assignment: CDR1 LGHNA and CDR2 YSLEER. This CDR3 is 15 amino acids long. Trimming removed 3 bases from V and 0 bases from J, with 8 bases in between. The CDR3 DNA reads TGCGCCAGCAGCCAGGGCAATGCGAACACCGGGGAGCTGTTTTTT. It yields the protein CASSQGNANTGELFF.

The CDR3 loop is CSVAGTGMDEQYF. DNA for the CDR3: TGCAGCGTCGCCGGGACAGGGATGGACGAGCAGTACTTC. The V call is TRBV29-1, the J call TRBJ2-7, with TRBD1 identical over 9 bases. Germline V gene lookup returns CDR1 SQVTM and CDR2 ANQGSEA. With 6 bases clipped from V and 5 bases from J, the junction kept 8 bases outside the gene matches. The CDR3 extends over 13 amino acids.

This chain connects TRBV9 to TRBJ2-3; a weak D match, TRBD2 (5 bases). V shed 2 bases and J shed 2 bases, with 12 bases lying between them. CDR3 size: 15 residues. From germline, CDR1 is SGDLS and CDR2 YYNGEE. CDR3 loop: CASSVSGAVTDTQYF. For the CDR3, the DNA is TGTGCCAGCAGCGTCAGCGGAGCCGTCACAGATACGCAGTATTTT.

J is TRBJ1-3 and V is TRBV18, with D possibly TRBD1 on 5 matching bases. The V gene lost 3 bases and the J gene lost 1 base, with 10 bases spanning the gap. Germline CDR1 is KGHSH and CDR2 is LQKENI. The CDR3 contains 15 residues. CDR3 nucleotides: TGTGCCAGCTCACCGTACCAGGGATCTGGAAACACCATATATTTT. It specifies CASSPYQGSGNTIYF.

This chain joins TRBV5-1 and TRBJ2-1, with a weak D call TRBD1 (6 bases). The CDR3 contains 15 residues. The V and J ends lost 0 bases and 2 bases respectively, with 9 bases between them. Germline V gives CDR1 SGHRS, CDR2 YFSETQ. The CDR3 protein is CASSLGGRTYNEQFF. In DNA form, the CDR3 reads TGCGCCAGCAGCTTGGGGGGGCGGACCTACAATGAGCAGTTCTTC.